This TCR beta chain comes out of a study of beta chain features in type 1 diabetes. Expressed TCRB transcripts were sequenced because the isolated RNA had all been reverse transcribed beforehand. The assay was immunoSEQ multiplex PCR, and TCRdb's table has in-frame clones only and misses some. The sample consists of around 180,000 clones, about 13% of them appearing once. The CDR3 has 14 amino acids. The trim removed 4 bases at V and 8 bases at J, leaving 11 bases unmatched. The germline V gene has CDR1 SGHNT and CDR2 YYREEE (reference sequence). This clone was detected a few times. The gene calls are TRBV5-4 and TRBJ1-2, with 7 nucleotides matching TRBD1. The sequenced material came from central memory CD4+ T cells from blood. The receptor's source is a woman in her late teens or twenties in good health. The CDR3 bases are TGTGCCAGCAGCGTAGAGACAGGGCTTGGAGGCTACACCTTC. Its protein is CASSVETGLGGYTF.